One and the same sample provided the 28 T cell receptor beta chains below, sequenced in a study of T cells in women clearing cervical HPV infection. The table came from immunoSEQ multiplex PCR; TCRdb's copy has only in-frame clones and leaves some out. The record lists tens of thousands of clones, of which the ten most abundant hold 7% to 8.5%. Sequences were obtained from blood buffy coat. These receptor sequences come from a woman between 18 and 70 years old with a cervical HPV16 infection that either progressed to CIN3+ or cleared (not recorded which).

With regard to this clone: The read comes to an end 3 residues before the CDR3 does, leaving the germline J gene to fill in the end. The V and J genes are TRBV19 and TRBJ2-6; tentative D call: TRBD1 (6 bases). This CDR3 is 15 amino acids long. Germline lookup yields CDR1 LNHDA and CDR2 SQIVND (reference sequence). Trimming left V 1 base short and J 2 bases short, with 6 bases between. This chain's CDR3 is CASSIGQAGANVLTF. The sequenced CDR3 bases are TGTGCCAGTAGTATAGGACAGGCTGGGGCCAACGTC.

With regard to this clone: From the germline J gene comes the end of the CDR3, since the read stops 3 residues before it. The chain uses TRBV5-1 and TRBJ1-2; D uncertain. The CDR3 loop spans 14 amino acids. The ends were cut back, 0 bases at V and 3 bases at J, with 9 bases in the middle. Germline loops: CDR1 SGHRS, CDR2 YFSETQ. CDR3 bases read: TGCGCCAGCAGCTTGGCGGGGAGGGACTATGGC. Translation gives CASSLAGRDYG. The entire CDR3 protein reads CASSLAGRDYGYTF.

On this clone itself: Read data end 3 residues before the CDR3 end; the end is taken from the germline J gene. The V and J genes are TRBV6-2 or TRBV6-3 and TRBJ1-5; possibly TRBD1 for D (5 bases). V dropped 8 bases and J dropped 3 bases, with 20 bases sitting between them. The V gene's germline CDR1 is MNHEY and CDR2 SVGEGT. The CDR3 extends over 16 amino acids. The CDR3: CASSSVRRTSNQPQHF. Partial CDR3 DNA: TGTGCCAGCTCATCAGTCCGACGGACATCCAATCAGCCC.

As for this clone: The read finishes 3 residues shy of the CDR3 end, and the germline J gene is used to complete it. The gene calls are TRBV19 and TRBJ2-7; 10 bases line up with TRBD1. The junction had 6 bases not matched to a gene; V was cut back by 3 bases and J by 4 bases. This CDR3 comprises 15 residues. Germline CDR1 and CDR2: LNHDA and SQIVND (reference sequence). The CDR3 region is CASSIQTGGAYEQYF. CDR3 DNA, as far as it was read: TGTGCCAGTAGTATTCAGACAGGGGGCGCGTACGAG.

Concerning this clone itself: The DNA ends 3 residues before the CDR3 does, and the rest of the CDR3 is filled in from the germline J gene. The chain carries TRBV12-3 or TRBV12-4 and TRBJ1-2; TRBD1 is a possible D gene (6 bases). CDR3 length: 15 amino acids. Deletions cut 5 bases from V and 3 bases from J, with 16 bases between. Here the CDR3 reads CASSPPGQLDYGYTF. The covered CDR3 bases are TGTGCCAGCAGTCCGCCCGGACAGTTAGACTATGGC.

With respect to this clone: The read falls 3 residues short of the CDR3 end, and the missing part is taken from the germline J gene. The V call is TRBV7-8, the J call TRBJ2-2; 8 nucleotides align to TRBD2. Germline V CDR1 and CDR2: SGHVS, FQNEAQ. The CDR3 extends over 17 amino acids. The V gene end was trimmed by 5 bases and the J gene end by 2 bases; junction bases not matched to a gene: 10. CDR3 DNA (partial): TGTGCCAGCAGCCTCCGGAGTAGCGGGGCAAACACCGGGGAG. It yields the protein CASSLRSSGANTGE. The complete CDR3 protein is CASSLRSSGANTGELFF.

On this clone itself: The read ends 3 residues before the CDR3 terminus; that terminus is restored from the germline J gene. This chain links TRBV7-2 with TRBJ2-2, with D tentatively TRBD2 (7 bases). V lost 3 bases, J lost 5 bases, and 13 bases lay in between. The germline gives CDR1 SGHTA, CDR2 FQGNSA. The CDR3 extends over 15 amino acids. Here the CDR3 reads CASSLAGAWTGELFF. CDR3 DNA, as far as it was read: TGTGCCAGCAGCTTGGCGGGGGCTTGGACCGGGGAG.

Worth noting for this clone: The CDR3 end falls 3 residues outside the read, so it is completed with the germline J gene. V gene TRBV2 combines with J gene TRBJ1-2; D unclear. The V gene lost 3 bases and the J gene lost 4 bases, with 6 bases spanning the gap. The CDR3 runs to 12 residues. CDR1 is SNHLY, CDR2 FYNNEI, per germline. This CDR3 reads CASSEGLYGYTF. The DNA read from the CDR3 is TGTGCCAGCAGTGAGGGCCTCTATGGC.

On this clone itself: The missing CDR3 end, 3 residues past where the read stops, is filled in from the germline J gene. The chain employs TRBV6-1 and TRBJ1-3, with 9 nucleotides matching TRBD1. Unmatched junction bases numbered 8, after V lost 4 bases and J lost 4 bases. The CDR3 is 16 residues long. Germline CDR1 reads MNHNS; CDR2 reads SASEGT. Incomplete CDR3 DNA: TGTGCCAGCAGTGGCGGGGACAGGGCAAAAGGAAACACC. Its protein product is CASSGGDRAKGNT. The entire CDR3 sequence reads CASSGGDRAKGNTIYF.

Points on this clone: With the read ending 3 residues before the CDR3 end, the germline J gene is used to fill in that end. The rearrangement joins TRBV4-1 to TRBJ2-5, with 7 bases fitting TRBD2. V trimming: 3 bases; J trimming: 4 bases; junction bases outside the gene matches: 2. CDR3 length equals 13 residues. Germline V gene data show CDR1 as MGHRA and CDR2 as YSYEKL. The CDR3 protein is CASSQRGRETQYF. CDR3 bases read: TGCGCCAGCAGCCAGCGGGGGAGAGAGACC.

Points on this clone: The read gets to within 3 residues of the CDR3 end, and the germline J gene fills in the rest. This chain joins TRBV5-1 and TRBJ2-1, with D possibly being TRBD2 (6 bases). V gave up 0 bases and J gave up 9 bases, with 10 bases separating them. CDR1 and CDR2 (germline): SGHRS, YFSETQ. This CDR3 has 13 amino acids. The CDR3 bases that were read are TGCGCCAGCAGCTTGGAAACTAGCATTGAG. This encodes CASSLETSIE. The CDR3 reads in full as CASSLETSIEQFF.

Points on this clone: With the read ending 3 residues before the CDR3 end, the germline J gene is used to fill in that end. The chain recombines TRBV5-6 with TRBJ1-2, with 8 bases fitting TRBD1. This CDR3 has 15 residues. After removal of 4 bases from V and 2 bases from J, the junction contained 7 bases not matched to a gene. Germline CDR1 SGHDT, CDR2 YYEEEE. The CDR3: CASSPTDRVNYGYTF. The DNA read from the CDR3 is TGTGCCAGCAGCCCAACGGACAGGGTGAACTATGGC.

Of note for this clone: The observed sequence ends 3 residues before the CDR3 terminus, with the missing tail filled in from the germline J gene. This chain links TRBV11-2 with TRBJ2-7; 9 positions agree with TRBD1. The V and J ends lost 5 bases and 0 bases, in that order; junction bases with no gene match: 2. Germline assignment: CDR1 SGHAT and CDR2 FQNNGV. CDR3 length equals 14 residues. The CDR3 here is CASSAGQGSYEQYF. CDR3 DNA (partial): TGTGCCAGCAGCGCGGGACAGGGCTCCTACGAG. Supplemented by reference TRBV11-2 and TRBJ2-7, the full variable domain reads EAGVAQSPRYKIIEKRQSVAFWCNPISGHATLYWYQQILGQGPKLLIQFQNNGVVDDSQLPKDRFSAERLKGVDSTLKIQPAKLEDSAVYLCASSAGQGSYEQYFGPGTRLTVT.

Partial CDR3 DNA: TGCGCCAGCAGTCGATGGACAGGGTCGGATAATTCACCC. This gives the protein CASSRWTGSDNSP. The complete CDR3 sequence is CASSRWTGSDNSPLHF. The chain is built from TRBV5-1 and TRBJ1-6, with 8 bases fitting TRBD1. The read ends 3 residues before the CDR3 terminus; that terminus is restored from the germline J gene. CDR1 and CDR2 (germline): SGHRS, YFSETQ. This CDR3 contains 16 residues. J gave up 5 bases and V 5 bases, and 9 bases lay outside the gene matches.

A note on this clone: Sequencing ends 3 residues short of the CDR3 end; the germline J gene provides the rest. The chain joins TRBV28 to TRBJ2-5, with D possibly TRBD1 on 7 matching bases. The CDR3 consists of 14 residues. Trimming took off 5 bases at V and 4 bases at J, with 14 bases between the two ends. The germline V gene has CDR1 MDHEN and CDR2 SYDVKM. The covered CDR3 bases are TGTGCCAGCAGTCTCGACAGGGAGGTAGAGACC. Protein product: CASSLDREVET. The entire CDR3 protein is CASSLDREVETQYF.

Turning to this clone: The CDR3 end lies 3 residues beyond the end of the read and is filled in from the germline J gene. This chain connects TRBV20-1 to TRBJ1-2, with a weak D call TRBD1 (5 bases). V was clipped by 0 bases and J by 4 bases, with 12 bases between them. The CDR3 length is 14 residues. Per the germline V gene, CDR1 is DFQATT and CDR2 is SNEGSKA (reference sequence). The CDR3 sequence: CSAREARAPYGYTF. The covered CDR3 bases are TGCAGTGCTAGAGAGGCCAGGGCCCCCTATGGC.

For this clone: The read ends 3 residues early relative to the CDR3; the germline J gene fills the gap. The V gene is TRBV19, the J gene TRBJ1-2, with D tentatively TRBD1 (5 bases). The CDR3 loop spans 13 amino acids. From germline, CDR1 is LNHDA and CDR2 SQIVND (reference sequence). Trimming shortened V by 6 bases and J by 7 bases, and 15 bases separated the two germline ends. This CDR3 is CASSGGDIGGYTF. Incomplete CDR3 DNA: TGTGCCAGTAGCGGGGGAGATATCGGTGGC.

With respect to this clone: The read gets to within 3 residues of the CDR3 end, and the germline J gene fills in the rest. V is TRBV19 and J is TRBJ2-1; D gene ambiguous. The CDR3 sequence is 12 residues long. Between the trimmed V and J ends, which lost 5 bases and 5 bases, there was a span of 7 bases. From germline, CDR1 is LNHDA and CDR2 SQIVND (reference sequence). CDR3 sequence: CASSWANNEQFF. The part of the CDR3 DNA that was read is TGTGCCAGTAGTTGGGCCAACAATGAG.

Comment on this clone: The CDR3 extends 3 residues past the end of the read, so its final part is completed from the germline J gene. The genes are TRBV5-5 and TRBJ1-1; D unclear. There are 15 residues in the CDR3. Germline V gene lookup returns CDR1 SGHKS and CDR2 YYEKEE (reference sequence). The V end lost 0 bases, the J end lost 5 bases, and 14 bases lay between the germline ends. The part of the CDR3 DNA that was read is TGTGCCAGCAGCTTGGCCGCGGGAGGAGGAACTGAA. Protein sequence: CASSLAAGGGTE. The entire CDR3 reads CASSLAAGGGTEAFF.

A note on this clone: Read data end 3 residues before the CDR3 end; the end is taken from the germline J gene. This sequence joins TRBV4-1 and TRBJ2-4; D perhaps matches TRBD2 (5 bases). Trimming cost V 0 bases and J 8 bases, with 17 bases left between them. This CDR3 spans 16 amino acids. CDR1 and CDR2 from the germline V gene are MGHRA and YSYEKL. The CDR3 protein is CASSQESRGPQDIQYF. Partial CDR3 DNA: TGCGCCAGCAGCCAAGAAAGTCGAGGGCCCCAGGACATT.

As for this clone: The read terminates 3 residues ahead of where the CDR3 ends, so the germline J gene completes it. V and J are TRBV6-2 or TRBV6-3 and TRBJ2-4; D is uncertain. V shed 8 bases and J shed 0 bases, with 17 bases lying between them. The CDR3 sequence is 16 residues long. Germline CDR1 reads MNHEY; CDR2 reads SVGEGT. The CDR3 protein is CASSRYESLAKNIQYF. The sequenced CDR3 bases are TGTGCCAGCTCCCGGTATGAGAGCCTAGCCAAAAACATT.

Worth noting for this clone: Coverage ceases 3 residues before the CDR3 finishes, and the germline J gene fills in the end. V gene TRBV5-4 combines with J gene TRBJ2-1; 9 bases match TRBD2. After removal of 0 bases from V and 7 bases from J, the junction contained 8 bases not matched to a gene. The CDR3 has 16 residues. In germline, CDR1 is SGHNT, CDR2 YYREEE (reference sequence). The covered CDR3 bases are TGTGCCAGCAGCTTGGTTGTGCGGGAGGGTGGGAATGAG. This sequence encodes CASSLVVREGGNE. The full CDR3 is CASSLVVREGGNEQFF.

Concerning this clone: The CDR3 extends 3 residues past the end of the read, so its final part is completed from the germline J gene. Other DNA sequences in this sample translate to the same CDR3. The V call is TRBV20-1, the J call TRBJ1-1; 7 bases fit TRBD1. The length of the CDR3 is 15 residues. V trimming: 0 bases; J trimming: 3 bases; junction bases outside the gene matches: 7. In germline, CDR1 is DFQATT, CDR2 SNEGSKA (reference sequence). The CDR3 bases that were read are TGCAGTGCTAGAGATAGACAGGGCATGGACACTGAA. This encodes CSARDRQGMDTE. The whole CDR3 region reads CSARDRQGMDTEAFF.

Worth noting for this clone: The observed sequence ends 3 residues before the CDR3 terminus, with the missing tail filled in from the germline J gene. The chain carries TRBV5-5 and TRBJ2-7; D is uncertain. V was pared by 2 bases and J by 4 bases, with 4 bases between. CDR3 length: 11 residues. Germline values: CDR1 SGHKS, CDR2 YYEKEE (reference sequence). Here the CDR3 reads CASSFSYEQYF. The sequenced CDR3 bases are TGTGCCAGCAGCTTTTCATACGAG.

In the case of this clone: Read sequence stops 3 residues before the CDR3 end, and the germline J gene provides the missing end. The chain combines TRBV5-1 with TRBJ2-1; 8 nucleotides line up with TRBD2. J gave up 8 bases and V 4 bases, and 14 bases lay outside the gene matches. CDR1 is SGHRS and CDR2 is YFSETQ in the germline V gene. The CDR3 extends over 16 amino acids. The sequenced CDR3 bases are TGCGCCAGCAGCCGAGTGGGCGGGGGGTCCTCCGATGAG. Residues: CASSRVGGGSSDE. The entire CDR3 protein is CASSRVGGGSSDEQFF.

Here the CDR3 reads CASRSSSASYEQYF. The part of the CDR3 DNA that was read is TGTGCCAGCAGATCGTCTAGCGCCTCCTACGAG. V is TRBV11-2 and J is TRBJ2-7, with D maybe TRBD2 (6 bases). The missing CDR3 end, 3 residues past where the read stops, is filled in from the germline J gene. From germline, CDR1 is SGHAT and CDR2 FQNNGV. V lost 6 bases and J 0 bases, leaving 12 bases between the germline ends. The CDR3 has 14 amino acids. The full variable domain, completed using reference TRBV11-2 and TRBJ2-7, is EAGVAQSPRYKIIEKRQSVAFWCNPISGHATLYWYQQILGQGPKLLIQFQNNGVVDDSQLPKDRFSAERLKGVDSTLKIQPAKLEDSAVYLCASRSSSASYEQYFGPGTRLTVT.

On this clone: The CDR3 extends 3 residues past the end of the read, so its final part is completed from the germline J gene. The chain recombines TRBV28 with TRBJ1-2, with D possibly being TRBD1 (5 bases). Germline-derived CDR1 and CDR2 are MDHEN and SYDVKM. This CDR3 spans 14 amino acids. V was clipped by 2 bases and J by 4 bases, with 11 bases between them. CDR3 DNA, as far as it was read: TGTGCCAGCAGTTTAGATCAGGGCGTCTATGGC. Translated, it gives CASSLDQGVYG. In full, the CDR3 reads CASSLDQGVYGYTF.

On this clone: The read halts 3 residues ahead of the CDR3 end, with the missing end drawn from the germline J gene. The gene calls are TRBV28 and TRBJ1-6; a possible D gene is TRBD1 (5 bases). Germline V gene data show CDR1 as MDHEN and CDR2 as SYDVKM. The V end lost 3 bases, the J end lost 9 bases, and 12 bases lay between the germline ends. CDR3 length equals 14 residues. CDR3 protein: CASSLDQGVSPLHF. Partial CDR3 DNA: TGTGCCAGCAGTTTGGACCAGGGAGTTTCACCC.